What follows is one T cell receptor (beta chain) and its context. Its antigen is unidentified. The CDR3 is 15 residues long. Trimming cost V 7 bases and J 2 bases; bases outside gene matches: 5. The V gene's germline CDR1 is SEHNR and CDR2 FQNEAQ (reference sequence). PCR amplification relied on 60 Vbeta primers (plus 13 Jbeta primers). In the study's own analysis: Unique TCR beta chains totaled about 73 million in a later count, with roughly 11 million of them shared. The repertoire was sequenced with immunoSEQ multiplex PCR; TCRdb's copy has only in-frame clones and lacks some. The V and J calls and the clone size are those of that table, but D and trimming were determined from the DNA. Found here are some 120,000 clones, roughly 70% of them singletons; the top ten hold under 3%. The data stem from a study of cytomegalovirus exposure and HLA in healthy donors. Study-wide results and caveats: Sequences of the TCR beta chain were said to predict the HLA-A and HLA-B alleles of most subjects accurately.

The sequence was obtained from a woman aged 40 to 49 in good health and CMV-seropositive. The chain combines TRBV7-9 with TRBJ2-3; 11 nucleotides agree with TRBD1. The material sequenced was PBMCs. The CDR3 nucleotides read TGTGCCAGCACCCCGGGACAGGGGGACACAGATACGCAGTATTTT. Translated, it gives CASTPGQGDTDTQYF.